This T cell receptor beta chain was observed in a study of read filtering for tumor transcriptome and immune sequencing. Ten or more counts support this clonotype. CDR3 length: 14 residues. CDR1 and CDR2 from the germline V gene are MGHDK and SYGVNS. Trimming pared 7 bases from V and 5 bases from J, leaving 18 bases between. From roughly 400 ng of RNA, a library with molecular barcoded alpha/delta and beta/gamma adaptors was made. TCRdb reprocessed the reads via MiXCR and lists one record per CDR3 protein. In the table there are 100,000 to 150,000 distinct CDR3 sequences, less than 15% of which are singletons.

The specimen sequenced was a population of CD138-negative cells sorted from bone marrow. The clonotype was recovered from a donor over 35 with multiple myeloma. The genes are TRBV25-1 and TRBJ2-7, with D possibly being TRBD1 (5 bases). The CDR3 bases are TGTGCCAGCAAGGATCATGGCAGGGTCGACGAGCAGTACTTC. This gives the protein CASKDHGRVDEQYF.